Shown below are 8 T cell receptor beta chains from a single sample sequenced in a study of blood T cell repertoires in COVID-19. Measured with immunoSEQ multiplex PCR; TCRdb has only the in-frame clones, and not every one. The data hold about 200,000 clones, with around four fifths observed a single time. Source material: PBMCs or T cells enriched from blood (not recorded which). The receptors were gathered from a man aged 35 to 55 who had recovered from COVID-19.

J is TRBJ1-3 and V is TRBV7-8; 8 positions match TRBD1. CDR1 and CDR2 (germline): SGHVS, FQNEAQ. The CDR3 runs to 16 residues. The trim removed 3 bases at V and 4 bases at J, leaving 8 bases unmatched. CDR3 DNA: TGTGCCAGCAGCTTGGGGCAGGGGGCGAGAGGAAACACCATATATTTT. As protein: CASSLGQGARGNTIYF. The whole variable domain, filled in from reference TRBV7-8 and TRBJ1-3, reads GAGVSQSPRYKVAKRGQDVALRCDPISGHVSLFWYQQALGQGPEFLTYFQNEAQLDKSGLPSDRFFAERPEGSVSTLKIQRTQQEDSAVYLCASSLGQGARGNTIYFGEGSWLTVV.

The V gene is TRBV7-6, the J gene TRBJ1-2; D possibly corresponds to TRBD1 (6 bases). Between the trimmed V and J ends, which lost 5 bases and 4 bases, there was a span of 14 bases. In germline, CDR1 is SGHVS, CDR2 FNYEAQ. The CDR3 loop spans 14 amino acids. CDR3 sequence: CASSGLQGRYGYTF. DNA for the CDR3: TGTGCCAGCAGCGGACTTCAGGGGCGCTATGGCTACACCTTC.

The chain combines TRBV30 with TRBJ1-6; D perhaps matches TRBD1 (6 bases). V was cut by 8 bases and J by 7 bases, with 15 bases left in between. The V gene's germline CDR1 is GTSNPN and CDR2 SVGIG (reference sequence). The CDR3 totals 13 residues. In nucleotides, the CDR3 is TGTGCCGTGGGTCAGGGGTACAATTCACCCCTCCACTTT. Amino acids: CAVGQGYNSPLHF.

V usage is TRBV30 and J usage is TRBJ2-7; D perhaps matches TRBD1 (5 bases). The germline V gene has CDR1 GTSNPN and CDR2 SVGIG (reference sequence). This CDR3 has 13 residues. Between the trimmed V and J ends, which lost 8 bases and 2 bases, there was a span of 16 bases. This CDR3 reads CAAETLGAYEQYF. The DNA for the CDR3 is TGTGCCGCCGAGACTTTAGGGGCCTACGAGCAGTACTTC. Full variable domain (rest looked up from reference TRBV30 and TRBJ2-7): SQTIHQWPATLVQPVGSPLSLECTVEGTSNPNLYWYRQAAGRGLQLLFYSVGIGQISSEVPQNLSASRPQDRQFILSSKKLLLSDSGFYLCAAETLGAYEQYFGPGTRLTVT.

V and J are TRBV19 and TRBJ2-7; 7 bases line up with TRBD1. Germline CDR1 LNHDA, CDR2 SQIVND (reference sequence). This CDR3 comprises 13 residues. V was pared by 4 bases and J by 1 base, with 1 base of the junction left unmatched. The CDR3 DNA follows: TGTGCCAGTAGTAAGGGGGCTTCCTACGAGCAGTACTTC. Its translation is CASSKGASYEQYF.

The V gene is TRBV21-1, the J gene TRBJ1-1; the DNA was not used to check the table's D call, TRBD1. TRBV21-1 is marked as a pseudogene. CDR3 length: 17 amino acids. This CDR3 is CASSKTGGKGMNTEAFF. As DNA, the CDR3 is TGTGCCAGCAGCAAGACAGGGGGCAAAGGGATGAACACTGAAGCTTTCTTT.

This chain uses TRBV28 with TRBJ1-1, with 7 bases aligning to TRBD1. Trimming removed 6 bases from V and 4 bases from J; junction bases left unmatched: 11. Germline-derived CDR1 and CDR2 are MDHEN and SYDVKM. This CDR3 has 15 residues. CDR3 sequence: CASRKPQGGGTEAFF. CDR3 bases: TGTGCCAGCAGAAAACCCCAGGGGGGTGGCACTGAAGCTTTCTTT.

CDR3 loop: CASSLAVGGNTGELFF. The CDR3 nucleotides are TGCGCCAGCAGCTTGGCCGTCGGGGGGAACACCGGGGAGCTGTTTTTT. The chain uses TRBV5-1 and TRBJ2-2, with D perhaps TRBD2 (6 bases). This CDR3 has 16 amino acids. V was shortened by 0 bases and J by 1 base, with 10 bases between the two germline ends. Germline V gene sequence: CDR1 SGHRS, CDR2 YFSETQ.